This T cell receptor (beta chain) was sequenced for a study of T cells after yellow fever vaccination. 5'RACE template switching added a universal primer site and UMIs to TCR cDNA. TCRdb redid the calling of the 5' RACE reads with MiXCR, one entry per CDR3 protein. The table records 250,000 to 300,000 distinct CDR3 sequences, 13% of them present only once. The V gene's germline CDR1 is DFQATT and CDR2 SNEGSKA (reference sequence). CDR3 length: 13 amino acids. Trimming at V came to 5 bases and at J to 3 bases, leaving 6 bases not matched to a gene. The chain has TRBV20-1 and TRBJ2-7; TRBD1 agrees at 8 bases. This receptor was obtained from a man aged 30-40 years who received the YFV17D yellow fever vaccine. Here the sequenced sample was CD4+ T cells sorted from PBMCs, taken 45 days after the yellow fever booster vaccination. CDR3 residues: CSAAGTGLYEQYF. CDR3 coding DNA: TGCAGTGCTGCCGGGACAGGACTCTACGAGCAGTACTTC.